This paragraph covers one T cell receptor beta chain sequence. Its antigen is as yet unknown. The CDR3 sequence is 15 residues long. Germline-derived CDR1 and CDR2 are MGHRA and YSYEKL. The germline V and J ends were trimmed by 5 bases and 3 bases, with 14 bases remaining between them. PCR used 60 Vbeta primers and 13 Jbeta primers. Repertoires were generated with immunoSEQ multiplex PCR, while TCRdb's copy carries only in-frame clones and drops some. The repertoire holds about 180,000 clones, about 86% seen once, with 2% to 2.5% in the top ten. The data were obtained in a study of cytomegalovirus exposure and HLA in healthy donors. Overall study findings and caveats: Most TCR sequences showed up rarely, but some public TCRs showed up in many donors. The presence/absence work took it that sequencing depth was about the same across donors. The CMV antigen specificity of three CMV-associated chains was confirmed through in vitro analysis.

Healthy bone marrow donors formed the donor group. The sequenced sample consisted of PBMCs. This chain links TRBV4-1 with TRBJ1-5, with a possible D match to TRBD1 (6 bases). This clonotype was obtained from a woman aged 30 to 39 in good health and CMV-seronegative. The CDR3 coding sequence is TGCGCCAGCAGCAAGGAGCAGGGGTTCAATCAGCCCCAGCATTTT. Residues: CASSKEQGFNQPQHF.